What follows is one T cell receptor (beta chain) and its context. Antigen: not known. CDR3 length: 15 amino acids. Trimming took 2 bases from V and 2 from J, leaving 13 bases between them. Germline CDR1 SGDLS, CDR2 YYNGEE. Researchers ran the PCR with 60 Vbeta and 13 Jbeta primers. In the original processing: The count from a later analysis was some 83 million unique TCR beta chains, some 9.9 million of them shared. Assay used: immunoSEQ multiplex PCR; TCRdb lists only in-frame clones, some missing. The DNA was the basis for D and trimming; V, J and clone size are from that table. The data contain 120,000 to 150,000 clones, less than 10% of them singletons. The data stem from a study of cytomegalovirus exposure and HLA in healthy donors. The study, taken as a whole, reports: Cytomegalovirus-associated TCR beta chains were listed, numbering some 150. A prior analysis recorded that most TCR beta V segments were productive about 87% or about 30% of the time.

The chain joins TRBV9 to TRBJ1-2; D is possibly TRBD1 (6 bases). The receptor's source is a male donor in good health and CMV-seronegative. Material: PBMCs. This chain's CDR3 is CASSVSGEMNYGYTF. The CDR3, as DNA: TGTGCCAGCAGCGTTTCAGGGGAGATGAACTATGGCTACACCTTC.